These 9 T cell receptor beta chains were sequenced from one sample in a study of breast tumors, draining lymph nodes, adjacent tissues (TCRdb year 2016). The lymph node samples were taken from the axillary draining lymph nodes of breast cancer patients. The library was built by means of multiplex PCR. TCRdb shows the sequencer as Illumina HiSeq 2000. TCRdb applied fastp at Q25 and MiXCR to the public reads, then kept only in-frame beta chains. Rows matching on CDR3 protein sequence are summarized as one entry with the most common DNA and genes. The sample data list about 130,000 distinct CDR3 sequences, and around 20% of these were observed just once. The ten largest clones represent about 2.2% of the sample. Sequenced material: axillary lymph node tissue. Receptor source: a female donor with breast cancer. Some clones in this sample may be carry-over from other donors' samples.

Many counts were recorded for this clonotype. The chain couples TRBV12-3 or TRBV12-4 to TRBJ2-7, with D perhaps matching TRBD2 (5 bases). The CDR3 extends over 13 amino acids. V lost 1 base to trimming and J lost 7 bases, with 11 bases between them. The CDR3 is CASSLGITGEQYF. DNA for the CDR3: TGTGCCAGCAGTTTAGGAATTACGGGGGAGCAGTACTTC.

The rearrangement links TRBV4-1 to TRBJ2-2; D ambiguous. Germline V gives CDR1 MGHRA, CDR2 YSYEKL. The ends were cut back, 0 bases at V and 6 bases at J, with 23 bases in the middle. The CDR3 covers 19 residues. CDR3 in amino acids: CASSQEYPPTPRGPGELFF. CDR3 DNA sequence: TGCGCCAGCAGCCAAGAATACCCCCCGACTCCCCGAGGTCCCGGGGAGCTGTTTTTT.

With respect to this clonotype: It may be a read error: a sequence one base away is much more abundant. The V and J genes are TRBV19 and TRBJ2-1, with TRBD2 identical over 12 bases. The CDR3 sequence is 14 residues long. Looked up from germline, CDR1 is LNHDA and CDR2 is SQIVND (reference sequence). The CDR3 region has the DNA TGTGCCAGTGGTATCGGACTAGCGGGACATGAGCAGTTCTTC. Its translation: CASGIGLAGHEQFF.

This clonotype was detected ten times or more. The V gene is TRBV2, the J gene TRBJ2-3; perhaps TRBD2 as D (5 bases). This CDR3 spans 15 amino acids. Germline V CDR1 and CDR2: SNHLY, FYNNEI. Trimming stripped 4 bases from V and 1 base from J, with 12 bases between. The CDR3 reads CASSVLAGRTDTQYF. CDR3 nucleotide sequence: TGTGCCAGCAGTGTACTTGCGGGTCGCACAGATACGCAGTATTTT.

The chain links TRBV29-1 to TRBJ2-1; D perhaps matches TRBD2 (5 bases). The CDR3 length is 12 residues. Between the trimmed V and J ends, which lost 8 bases and 6 bases, there was a span of 14 bases. Per the germline V gene, CDR1 is SQVTM and CDR2 is ANQGSEA. CDR3 amino acids: CSSWVRGNEQFF. In nucleotides, the CDR3 is TGCAGCTCGTGGGTCCGGGGCAATGAGCAGTTCTTC.

The table lists this clonotype with many counts. CDR3 sequence (DNA): TGCAGTGCTACCCAAGCGGGAGTGATCTACAATGAGCAGTTCTTC. Its protein product is CSATQAGVIYNEQFF. The V gene is TRBV20-1, the J gene TRBJ2-1, with 8 bases fitting TRBD2. Losses at the gene ends were 4 bases for V and 3 bases for J; bases not matched to a gene: 8. Germline loops: CDR1 DFQATT, CDR2 SNEGSKA (reference sequence). This CDR3 is 15 amino acids long.

This clonotype was counted ten times or more. The chain links TRBV20-1 to TRBJ2-2, with 9 nucleotides matching TRBD1. CDR1 is DFQATT, CDR2 SNEGSKA, per germline (reference sequence). V shed 4 bases, J shed 6 bases, and the junction held 9 bases outside the gene matches. The CDR3 runs to 15 residues. CDR3 bases: TGCAGTGCTATAAACCGGGACAGGGTTCCCGGGGAGCTGTTTTTT. Its protein product is CSAINRDRVPGELFF.

Comment on this clonotype: A much larger clone differs from this one at a single base, so this may be a read error. The chain is built from TRBV18 and TRBJ2-7; 8 bases match TRBD1. The length of the CDR3 is 18 residues. Germline V gives CDR1 KGHSH, CDR2 LQKENI. CDR3 bases: TGTGCCAGCCCACCCCGGGAAAGGACAGGGCCCAACTCCTACGAGCAGTACTTC. It codes for CASPPRERTGPNSYEQYF.

This clonotype was observed many times. The chain links TRBV5-1 to TRBJ2-6; no clear D gene. The length of the CDR3 is 17 residues. The V end lost 1 base, the J end lost 0 bases, and 11 bases lay between the germline ends. CDR1 and CDR2 (germline): SGHRS, YFSETQ. The CDR3 loop reads CASSLRSGPSGANVLTF. CDR3 DNA: TGCGCCAGCAGCTTGAGATCAGGACCCTCTGGGGCCAACGTCCTGACTTTC.